One and the same sample provided the 6 T cell receptor beta chains below, sequenced in a study of molecular identifiers for immune sequencing clone quantification (dated by TCRdb to 2016 to 2019). The library relied on PCR. The sample was run on an Illumina HiSeq 4000. The public reads were run again by TCRdb, first through fastp at Q25 and then through MiXCR, and only productive beta chains were kept. Each record represents a unique CDR3 protein, reported with the most common genes and DNA among its rows. The sample data list over 600,000 distinct CDR3 sequences, and 15% to 20% of these were observed just once. The top ten clonotypes cover roughly 0.83% of the sample. The specimen was naive CD8+ T cells from blood, with Jurkat cell RNA spiked in. The sample's cell subset or site label, decoded: FACS-sorted CD8+CD4-CCR7+CD45RA+ naive T cells. These receptors all come from a human donor in good health. Some libraries in this study had Jurkat cell RNA spiked in.

The chain combines TRBV27 with TRBJ2-3; possible D gene TRBD2, 6 bases. V was shortened by 5 bases and J by 1 base, with 16 bases between the two germline ends. Germline CDR1 MNHEY, CDR2 SMNVEV (reference sequence). The CDR3 has 16 residues. CDR3 in amino acids: CASSDPGVGGTDTQYF. CDR3 nucleotides: TGTGCCAGCAGTGACCCGGGGGTGGGAGGCACAGATACGCAGTATTTT.

This clonotype was counted between two and nine times. The chain recombines TRBV20-1 with TRBJ2-7; 9 bases are a match to TRBD2. This CDR3 contains 14 residues. CDR1 DFQATT and CDR2 SNEGSKA come from the germline V gene (reference sequence). The trim removed 4 bases at V and 2 bases at J, leaving 6 bases unmatched. The CDR3 loop reads CSANSGSGPYEQYF. The DNA for the CDR3 is TGCAGTGCTAATAGCGGGAGTGGACCCTACGAGCAGTACTTC.

This sequence joins TRBV6-1 and TRBJ2-7; D gene uncertain. Trimming took 5 bases from V and 6 from J, leaving 11 bases between them. The CDR3 spans 12 residues. The germline V gene encodes CDR1 MNHNS and CDR2 SASEGT. In DNA, the CDR3 is TGTGCCAGCAGTAAACCCCTTAGCGAGCAGTACTTC. Protein product: CASSKPLSEQYF.

In this sample, this clonotype turned up many times. J is TRBJ2-2 and V is TRBV7-6; TRBD2 aligns across 9 bases. The CDR3 has 17 amino acids. Germline V gene data show CDR1 as SGHVS and CDR2 as FNYEAQ. V trimming: 5 bases; J trimming: 1 base; junction bases outside the gene matches: 8. The CDR3 here is CASSPTLAGLNTGELFF. DNA of the CDR3: TGTGCCAGCAGCCCAACCCTAGCGGGGTTGAACACCGGGGAGCTGTTTTTT.

This clonotype has at least ten counts. V is TRBV30 and J is TRBJ1-4, with 7 nucleotides matching TRBD1. Trimming removed 8 bases from V and 6 bases from J; junction bases left unmatched: 6. The CDR3 spans 12 residues. Germline values: CDR1 GTSNPN, CDR2 SVGIG (reference sequence). The CDR3 loop is CAEGTEDEKLFF. CDR3 bases: TGTGCCGAGGGGACAGAGGATGAAAAACTGTTTTTT.

The sample holds many counts of this clonotype. This chain uses TRBV7-9 with TRBJ1-2, with D tentatively TRBD1 (5 bases). Per germline, CDR1 SEHNR and CDR2 FQNEAQ (reference sequence). The length of the CDR3 is 14 residues. With 5 bases removed from V and 6 bases from J, the gap between germline ends came to 16 bases. CDR3 sequence reads: CASSLSGQGDGYTF. CDR3 coding DNA: TGTGCCAGCAGCCTCTCCGGTCAGGGAGATGGCTACACCTTC.